This T cell receptor (beta chain) was sequenced during a study of cytomegalovirus exposure and HLA in healthy donors (dated by TCRdb to about 2017). Some background on the complete study: An earlier analysis of around 600 of the donors reported approximately 300 Gb of sequence data and 117 million unique TCR beta sequences from some 180 million T cells. An early release covering roughly 600 HLA-typed donors comprised 250 to 350 gigabases of sequencing data and approximately 85 million unique TCR sequences. Among the roughly 370 genotyped donors, around 79% belonged to the genetic ancestry cluster associated with self-reported Caucasian donors. The study aimed to test whether cataloging public T cell receptors could reveal signatures of past pathogen exposure. The T cell repertoires of around 730 subjects were profiled by immunosequencing and related to cytomegalovirus serostatus. Along with the approximately 670-subject first cohort, a separate validation cohort of over a hundred different subjects was used. To predict cytomegalovirus infection status, the study combined high-throughput TCR immunosequencing, statistical association of individual TCRs with disease status, and machine learning. A later analysis re-examined previously published TCR beta repertoires from just over 650 donors and added high-resolution HLA genotyping to investigate patterns of TCR occurrence. The later analysis used no new phenotypic data to find candidate immune exposures, relying instead on TCR beta sequences and their occurrence across donors. In an earlier analysis of 587 of the donors, high-throughput TCR beta sequencing was used to judge whether each TCR beta V gene segment behaved as functional or pseudogenic. Alongside the repertoire data, information on donor age, sex, ethnicity and CMV serostatus was compiled. In a later genetic analysis, genome-wide SNP genotypes for about 65% of the 666 donors were used, and that subset was treated as a discovery cohort. All discovery cohort repertoires had been generated on a single sequencing platform. Both class I and class II loci were covered by HLA typing, at four-digit resolution. The number of donors typed differed by locus, with roughly 620-630 for A, B, C, DRB1 and DQB1, more than 500 for DQA1, nearly 610 for DPA1, and 472 for DPB1. Roughly 5 DR-DQ haplotypes were treated as single units for association and clustering because of strong linkage in the cohort. Among some 410 genotyped donors of the cohort, an average of roughly 230,000 unique TCR beta nucleotide sequences was sequenced per donor, of which about 19% were non-productive. Study-level results and caveats: A few of the identified cytomegalovirus-associated TCR beta chains were confirmed in vitro to be specific for cytomegalovirus antigens. A later analysis associated roughly 17,000 TCR beta sequences with specific HLA alleles at a false discovery rate of 0.05. The presence/absence analyses assumed that sequencing depth was roughly uniform across donors, and that assumption may not be true. Approximately 18 rarely observed V segments, including chromosome 9 orphons, were excluded from the earlier analysis of about 500 of the donors because counts were too low. Linkage disequilibrium might explain the correlated functional status among segregating V segments, but an unknown experimental factor could not be excluded. Most TCR sequences were seen in very few donors, while some public TCRs were found in many individuals. The classifier was reported to diagnose cytomegalovirus status with high specificity and sensitivity in both the original and validation cohorts. For the cohort, immune exposure information was limited to CMV serostatus. A cluster of highly shared sequence variants was judged likely to be a technical artifact of the sequencing pipeline. In a later genetic analysis, a missense DCLRE1C variant was associated with V-gene and J-gene trimming of TCR beta chains, and the association was replicated in an independent cohort. It was suggested by the authors that the approach could potentially be generalized to other disease states and immunological phenotypes. A later analysis found that HLA-associated TCR beta chains were more clonally expanded and had lower generation probabilities than equally common non-associated chains. A later analysis reported that several top co-occurrence clusters appeared linked to parvovirus B19, influenza, CMV and Epstein-Barr virus. A further reported finding was that TCR beta sequences accurately predicted the HLA-A and HLA-B alleles for most subjects in the first cohort. In a later analysis, most CMV-associated TCR beta chains were found to appear HLA-restricted, with HLA associations seemingly driven largely by CMV exposure. Compared with the roughly 720-donor mean, donors in an Asian-associated ancestry cluster had fewer N-insertions in productive TCRs, according to a later genetic analysis. The study gave a list of more than 150 TCR beta chains associated with cytomegalovirus. In an earlier analysis of 587 of the donors, most TCR beta V segments appeared in productive rearrangements about 87% or about 30% of the time, broadly matching IMGT annotations. The 87-base-pair reads could not distinguish some IMGT-functional V segments, including TRBV6-2 and TRBV6-3, so those segments were excluded. Because some donors lacked HLA typing at each locus, the association tests relied only on the typed subset. Assigning TCR associations to individual alleles was difficult when HLA alleles, especially DR and DQ, strongly co-occurred. This cohort had only TCR beta chains sequenced, and the lack of alpha or paired-chain data limited which features could be detected. According to a later analysis, TCR association rates differed among HLA loci, with DRB1 alleles showing the most associated TCRs and HLA-C alleles showing the fewest.

CDR1 LNHDA and CDR2 SQIVND were looked up in the germline V gene (reference sequence). The CDR3 starts with the cysteine, ends with the phenylalanine, and has 15 residues. Only the CDR3 portion is preserved as DNA: 45 bases, with reading frame beginning at the first base. The junction shows trimming of 5 bases on V and 4 bases on J, and the gene matches do not reach 5 bases of it. The cohort was made up of approximately 670 healthy bone marrow donors. Cohort members were all nominally healthy when sampled, although unrecorded immune exposures were likely present. The donor was CMV seronegative and belonged to the group of approximately 320 seronegative cohort members. A peripheral blood sample was collected from each donor, and TCR beta sequencing was performed on peripheral blood mononuclear cells. Genomic DNA extraction from the blood cell samples was performed with the Qiagen DNeasy Blood Extraction Kit.

Library generation was performed with the immunoSEQ multiplex PCR assay. For the multiplex PCR, a mixture combining 60 forward primers for TCR Vbeta segments and 13 reverse primers for TCR Jbeta segments was used. The CDR3 region of rearranged TCR beta genes was amplified from genomic DNA by a multiplex PCR assay. Amplified TCR beta libraries were sequenced as 87-base-pair reads on the Illumina HiSeq System. As for the authors' bioinformatics: A later analysis tallied 75 million to 95 million unique TCR beta chains across the 660 or so repertoires, and some 10 million of those chains were shared by two or more donors. Raw reads were error-corrected and collapsed into unique sequences with a nearest-neighbor algorithm that merged closely related sequences to remove PCR and sequencing errors. Alignment of CDR3 sequences to IMGT reference sequences was used to assign V, D and J gene segments. For a sequence to be retained, at least a six-nucleotide match to both a V gene segment and a J gene segment was required. A rearrangement was called productive if the CDR3 had no stop codons and remained in frame with V and J, and every other rearrangement was called non-productive. CDR3 was defined by IMGT convention, running from the second conserved V-encoded cysteine to the conserved J-encoded phenylalanine. In an earlier analysis of 587 of the donors, sequences lacking an unambiguous match to a single V gene segment were excluded. An earlier analysis of a few hundred of the donors called V segments functional above 56.7% productive rearrangements and segregating when the between-donor standard deviation exceeded 5%. A statistical classification framework was developed to diagnose cytomegalovirus status using the catalog of TCR beta chain sequences. A later analysis assigned V and J genes by comparing TCR nucleotide sequences with IMGT/GENE-DB human TR gene sequences. Using the TCRdist pipeline, a later analysis assigned CDR3 sequences along with most-parsimonious VDJ recombination scenarios. In a later analysis, every TCR beta chain was defined by the combination of its CDR3 amino acid sequence and its V-gene family, and reads without a unique V-gene family were dropped. As a way to deal with suspected cross-contamination and a sequencing artifact, a later analysis dropped roughly 620 nucleotide sequences that were highly shared and had low generation probability. For each public chain, a later analysis derived a clonal expansion index from normalized ranks of inferred template counts within each repertoire. In a later analysis, generation probabilities were computed using a VDJ recombination model fitted to out-of-frame rearrangements, and the results were checked against IGoR. A later analysis scored TCR-TCR, TCR-HLA and TCR-CMV co-occurrence with hypergeometric tests, applying a repertoire-size bias correction to TCR pairs. A later analysis estimated false discovery rates by permuting HLA or CMV assignments 20 times. In a later analysis, co-occurring TCRs were grouped with DBSCAN, and TCRdist sequence similarity was added when clustering was performed within HLA-allele-positive subsets. Repertoires with fewer than 30,000 or more than 120,000 public chains, plus five repertoires with anomalous nucleotide sharing, were excluded from co-occurrence clustering. TCRdb took this table from immuneACCESS and kept in-frame rearrangements with V and J called. Such tables lack part of the clones; where checked against another copy, unresolved V genes explain under half of the gap, and the rest is unexplained. The V and J calls and the clone size are those of that table, but D and trimming were determined from the DNA. The sample profile shows 85,000 to 95,000 clones; about 63% of them were found once. Around 6.5% of the sample rests with the top ten.

This clone was found once. This receptor's antigen is unknown. No per-base quality is available; no much larger clone lies one base away. Material: PBMCs. The source is a woman between 25 and 40 years old in good health and CMV-seronegative. Recombination joined TRBV19 with TRBJ1-3, and 10 junctional nucleotides match TRBD1. CDR3 reads: CASSPGTGVGNTIYF. The DNA sequence is TGTGCCAGTAGTCCCGGGACAGGGGTCGGAAACACCATATATTTT.